These 18 T cell receptor beta chains came from one sample sequenced in a study of OX40 agonist ivuxolimab in advanced cancers. The assay was immunoSEQ multiplex PCR, and TCRdb's table has in-frame clones only and misses some. The top ten hold 0.2% to 0.3% of the sample, which has approximately 80,000 clones, about nine tenths seen once. This specimen was CD4+ or CD8+ T cells sorted from blood, taken in a trial of the OX40 agonist ivuxolimab. Receptors originate from an adult with an advanced solid tumor such as melanoma, head and neck, liver or kidney cancer.

Here the CDR3 DNA reads TGTGCCAGCAGTTTAAGGTTTAATTCACCCCTCCACTTT. Protein: CASSLRFNSPLHF. The J gene is TRBJ1-6, the V gene TRBV27; no reliable D call. The CDR3 has 13 amino acids. V shed 2 bases and J shed 6 bases, with 5 bases lying between them. Germline CDR1 MNHEY, CDR2 SMNVEV (reference sequence).

J is TRBJ1-2 and V is TRBV6-1; 7 bases align to TRBD1. V shed 3 bases, J shed 8 bases, and the junction held 12 bases outside the gene matches. Germline CDR1 reads MNHNS; CDR2 reads SASEGT. The CDR3 contains 15 residues. CDR3 DNA sequence: TGTGCCAGCAGTGACGGTAAGGGGGCGATGCACGGCTACACCTTC. Protein sequence: CASSDGKGAMHGYTF.

This clone was detected once. V usage is TRBV6-6 and J usage is TRBJ1-3, with 9 bases aligning to TRBD1. The CDR3 covers 15 residues. CDR1 MNHNY and CDR2 SVGAGI come from the germline V gene (reference sequence). J gave up 2 bases and V 6 bases, and 5 bases lay outside the gene matches. CDR3 sequence reads: CASRTTGGPGNTIYF. CDR3 coding DNA: TGTGCCAGCAGGACCACAGGGGGCCCTGGAAACACCATATATTTT.

V gene TRBV18 combines with J gene TRBJ2-5; TRBD1 might be the D (5 bases). Per the germline V gene, CDR1 is KGHSH and CDR2 is LQKENI. The CDR3 sequence is 15 residues long. V dropped 1 base and J dropped 4 bases, with 13 bases sitting between them. The CDR3 DNA reads TGTGCCAGCTCACCACTTCCAGGGCAGAGAGAGACCCAGTACTTC. Its translation is CASSPLPGQRETQYF.

CDR3: CASSLAGTYNEQFF. CDR3 DNA sequence: TGTGCCAGCAGCTTGGCGGGAACGTACAATGAGCAGTTCTTC. The chain couples TRBV5-4 to TRBJ2-1; a weak D match, TRBD2 (5 bases). Between the trimmed V and J ends, which lost 0 bases and 4 bases, there was a span of 8 bases. CDR3 length: 14 residues. The germline V gene encodes CDR1 SGHNT and CDR2 YYREEE (reference sequence). Full variable domain (remainder filled in from reference TRBV5-4 and TRBJ2-1): ETGVTQSPTHLIKTRGQQVTLRCSSQSGHNTVSWYQQALGQGPQFIFQYYREEENGRGNFPPRFSGLQFPNYSSELNVNALELDDSALYLCASSLAGTYNEQFFGPGTRLTVL.

This rearrangement joins TRBV7-9 to TRBJ1-2, with D hard to call. Trimming took 2 bases from V and 8 from J, leaving 18 bases between them. This CDR3 is built from 15 residues. The germline gives CDR1 SEHNR, CDR2 FQNEAQ (reference sequence). As DNA, the CDR3 is TGTGCCAGCAGCTTAAATTTAGGTGCCCATCACGGCTACACCTTC. Its translation is CASSLNLGAHHGYTF.

The chain carries TRBV11-3 and TRBJ1-4; D remains unclear. V gave up 1 base and J gave up 8 bases, with 11 bases separating them. This CDR3 region has 14 residues. The germline V gene encodes CDR1 SGHNT and CDR2 YENEEA. CDR3 coding DNA: TGTGCCAGCAGCTTAGGCCGACTGGGGGAAAAACTGTTTTTT. As protein: CASSLGRLGEKLFF.

On this clone: The germline gene is not matched at one end of the junction; a read error may be the cause. J is TRBJ2-7 and V is TRBV7-9; 7 bases agree with TRBD2. Germline V gives CDR1 SEHNR, CDR2 FQNEAQ (reference sequence). The CDR3 contains 14 residues. CDR3 sequence (DNA): TGTGCCAGCAGCCTAGCGGACCTCTCCTACGAGCAGTACTTC. Protein sequence: CASSLADLSYEQYF.

The chain recombines TRBV10-3 with TRBJ2-7; TRBD1 matches at 9 bases. CDR1 and CDR2 (germline): ENHRY, SYGVKD. V lost 7 bases and J lost 6; bases outside the gene matches: 10. The CDR3 loop spans 14 amino acids. The CDR3 DNA reads TGTGCCATCAACCCCACCGGGACAGGGTTCGAGCAGTACTTC. Translation gives CAINPTGTGFEQYF.

V usage is TRBV27 and J usage is TRBJ2-7, with 9 bases matching TRBD1. The CDR3 is 16 amino acids. Looked up from germline, CDR1 is MNHEY and CDR2 is SMNVEV (reference sequence). The V and J ends lost 7 bases and 4 bases, in that order; junction bases with no gene match: 14. CDR3 residues: CASTQRGQGGSYEQYF. In DNA, the CDR3 is TGTGCCAGCACCCAAAGGGGACAGGGTGGTTCGTACGAGCAGTACTTC.

The J gene is TRBJ1-2, the V gene TRBV25-1; D is unresolved. This CDR3 is built from 13 residues. In germline, CDR1 is MGHDK, CDR2 SYGVNS. V was pared by 3 bases and J by 2 bases, with 7 bases between. DNA for the CDR3: TGTGCCAGCAGTGATCCTCAAAACTATGGCTACACCTTC. Its protein product is CASSDPQNYGYTF.

The rearrangement uses TRBV19 and TRBJ1-5; 7 bases are shared with TRBD1. CDR3 length equals 14 residues. Germline V gives CDR1 LNHDA, CDR2 SQIVND (reference sequence). V lost 6 bases to trimming and J lost 2 bases; unmatched junction nucleotides: 4. CDR3 residues: CASSPGTGNQPQHF. Here the CDR3 DNA reads TGTGCCAGTAGCCCCGGGACAGGCAATCAGCCCCAGCATTTT.

This sequence joins TRBV5-1 and TRBJ1-2; D gene ambiguous. The CDR3 sequence is 14 residues long. V was pared by 9 bases and J by 5 bases, with 20 bases between. Germline CDR1 is SGHRS and CDR2 is YFSETQ. The CDR3 sequence is CATKVDLSIYGYTF. The DNA of the CDR3 is TGCGCCACCAAGGTGGACCTCTCCATTTATGGCTACACCTTC. Full variable domain (missing parts from reference TRBV5-1 and TRBJ1-2): KAGVTQTPRYLIKTRGQQVTLSCSPISGHRSVSWYQQTPGQGLQFLFEYFSETQRNKGNFPGRFSGRQFSNSRSEMNVSTLELGDSALYLCATKVDLSIYGYTFGSGTRLTVV.

The CDR3 reads CASSLEVTSNEQYF. Written as DNA, the CDR3 is TGTGCCAGCAGCTTAGAAGTCACTTCGAACGAGCAGTACTTC. V usage is TRBV7-9 and J usage is TRBJ2-7; D is unresolved. Trimming removed 1 base from V and 5 bases from J, with 12 bases in between. CDR1 and CDR2 from the germline V gene are SEHNR and FQNEAQ (reference sequence). The CDR3 runs 14 residues.

V and J are TRBV7-2 and TRBJ2-5, with TRBD1 matching 7 bases. The germline V gene encodes CDR1 SGHTA and CDR2 FQGNSA. The CDR3 runs to 15 residues. V dropped 1 base and J dropped 2; count of bases not matched to a gene: 4. CDR3 sequence reads: CASSLVGTDQETQYF. CDR3 nucleotides: TGTGCCAGCAGCTTAGTTGGGACAGATCAAGAGACCCAGTACTTC.

V usage is TRBV10-2 and J usage is TRBJ2-3; TRBD2 might be the D (6 bases). The germline CDR1 and CDR2 sequences are WSHSY and SAAADI. V lost 3 bases and J lost 1, with 17 bases in between. CDR3 length equals 17 residues. CDR3 in amino acids: CASSEVGRFGGTDTQYF. CDR3 coding DNA: TGCGCCAGCAGTGAAGTGGGGAGGTTTGGGGGCACAGATACGCAGTATTTT.

V usage is TRBV7-9 and J usage is TRBJ2-5; no clear D gene. The CDR3 is 11 amino acids. Germline CDR1 is SEHNR and CDR2 is FQNEAQ (reference sequence). V was clipped by 4 bases and J by 4 bases, with 4 bases between them. CDR3 DNA: TGTGCCAGCAGCTCGACAGAGACCCAGTACTTC. It translates to CASSSTETQYF.

This sequence joins TRBV5-1 and TRBJ2-7, with a possible D match to TRBD2 (7 bases). V was pared by 4 bases and J by 3 bases, with 23 bases between. CDR1 is SGHRS, CDR2 YFSETQ, per germline. CDR3 size: 17 residues. DNA of the CDR3: TGCGCCAGCAGCCCGGTTTTGGGGGGGCGCACCGACTACGAGCAGTACTTC. It yields the protein CASSPVLGGRTDYEQYF.